This entry lists 27 T cell receptor beta chains sequenced from one sample in a study of shared clonotypes between healthy human individuals. Positive CCR7 selection of CD45RO-negative cells yielded the naive CD8 cells, and terminally differentiated effector memory CD45RA+ cells were excluded. Clones were sequenced by immunoSEQ multiplex PCR, and TCRdb holds only the in-frame ones, with some missing. The sample gives some 2 million clones, about 94% of which show up once; roughly 1.1% is in the top ten. The specimen sequenced was naive CD8+ T cells sorted from blood. The receptors shown here come from a man between 18 and 35 years old in good health.

The rearrangement joins TRBV7-2 to TRBJ2-5; TRBD2 agrees at 8 bases. With 3 bases clipped from V and 1 base from J, the junction kept 10 bases outside the gene matches. This CDR3 is built from 17 residues. CDR1 is SGHTA, CDR2 FQGNSA, per germline. The CDR3: CASSFKTALAAQETQYF. DNA for the CDR3: TGTGCCAGCAGCTTCAAAACCGCACTAGCGGCCCAAGAGACCCAGTACTTC.

To note about this clone: The sample holds other DNA sequences that translate to the same CDR3. This rearrangement joins TRBV27 to TRBJ1-1, with 7 bases that match TRBD1. From germline, CDR1 is MNHEY and CDR2 SMNVEV (reference sequence). J was trimmed by 3 bases and V by 0 bases; bases with no gene match: 4. The CDR3 is 15 amino acids. The CDR3 DNA reads as TGTGCCAGCAGTTTATCCCCAGGGGGGGACACTGAAGCTTTCTTT. Its translation: CASSLSPGGDTEAFF.

This rearrangement joins TRBV6-1 to TRBJ1-6; D is possibly TRBD1 (6 bases). Trimming stripped 3 bases from V and 0 bases from J, with 12 bases between. The CDR3 runs to 17 residues. Per germline, CDR1 MNHNS and CDR2 SASEGT. The CDR3 loop reads CASSEGAPSSYNSPLHF. For the CDR3, the DNA is TGTGCCAGCAGTGAGGGGGCCCCGAGCTCCTATAATTCACCCCTCCACTTT.

This clone was recorded once. This sequence joins TRBV14 and TRBJ1-5; weak D call: TRBD1 (5 bases). V lost 6 bases, J lost 9 bases, and 15 bases lay in between. CDR3 length: 13 residues. CDR1 and CDR2 (germline): SGHDN, FVKESK. The CDR3 coding sequence is TGTGCCAGCAGTATTACCCAGGGCGGGCCCCAGCATTTT. This codes for CASSITQGGPQHF.

The chain couples TRBV4-1 to TRBJ2-1, with D maybe TRBD1 (6 bases). Germline lookup yields CDR1 MGHRA and CDR2 YSYEKL. V was clipped by 1 base and J by 10 bases, with 14 bases between them. The CDR3 consists of 14 residues. The CDR3 loop is CASSQALTGTEQFF. In DNA, the CDR3 is TGCGCCAGCAGCCAAGCCCTTACAGGGACCGAGCAGTTCTTC.

The chain combines TRBV19 with TRBJ2-7; no clear D. The germline V and J ends were trimmed by 5 bases and 4 bases, with 15 bases remaining between them. The CDR3 is made up of 14 amino acids. The germline V gene encodes CDR1 LNHDA and CDR2 SQIVND (reference sequence). The CDR3 region has the DNA TGTGCCAGTAGTGCCGGGTCCGGCGTTTACGAGCAGTACTTC. Translation gives CASSAGSGVYEQYF.

This clone was counted once. V and J are TRBV19 and TRBJ2-7; possible D gene TRBD1, 5 bases. Germline V CDR1 and CDR2: LNHDA, SQIVND (reference sequence). V lost 3 bases and J lost 3, with 15 bases in between. This CDR3 region has 15 residues. In nucleotides, the CDR3 is TGTGCCAGTAGTATTGGGGCAGGGTCAAACTACGAGCAGTACTTC. Its protein is CASSIGAGSNYEQYF.

This chain joins TRBV5-4 and TRBJ1-2; D may be TRBD1 (6 bases). CDR1 and CDR2 from the germline V gene are SGHNT and YYREEE (reference sequence). The CDR3 totals 11 residues. The V gene lost 7 bases and the J gene lost 4 bases, with 8 bases spanning the gap. The CDR3, as DNA: TGTGCCAGCGGAGGGGGCTATGGCTACACCTTC. Translating gives CASGGGYGYTF.

The chain joins TRBV9 to TRBJ2-3; D might be TRBD2 (5 bases). The CDR3 is 15 amino acids. V was clipped by 4 bases and J by 3 bases, with 15 bases between them. The germline V gene encodes CDR1 SGDLS and CDR2 YYNGEE. CDR3 coding DNA: TGTGCCAGCAGCCCCCACGGGGTAGGGACAGATACGCAGTATTTT. This codes for CASSPHGVGTDTQYF.

Turning to this clone: The sample has other DNA sequences that encode this CDR3 too. The chain recombines TRBV9 with TRBJ2-7, with a possible D match to TRBD2 (7 bases). V was clipped by 2 bases and J by 2 bases, with 11 bases between them. CDR3 length equals 14 residues. Germline loops: CDR1 SGDLS, CDR2 YYNGEE. The CDR3 reads CASSVGGGTYEQYF. CDR3 DNA: TGTGCCAGCAGCGTGGGAGGGGGGACCTACGAGCAGTACTTC.

This clone is a singleton in its sample. Within the sample, other DNA sequences also encode this same CDR3. The V gene is TRBV5-6, the J gene TRBJ1-5; D unclear. The CDR3 consists of 13 residues. Germline CDR1 SGHDT, CDR2 YYEEEE. The germline V and J ends were trimmed by 0 bases and 6 bases, with 7 bases remaining between them. In DNA, the CDR3 is TGTGCCAGCAGCTTGGGTGGGGTTCAGCCCCAGCATTTT. This sequence encodes CASSLGGVQPQHF.

The chain has TRBV15 and TRBJ2-2; the match to TRBD1 covers 11 bases. Germline V gives CDR1 LNHNV, CDR2 YYDKDF (reference sequence). V lost 8 bases to trimming and J lost 4 bases; unmatched junction nucleotides: 6. The CDR3 is 15 residues long. The DNA of the CDR3 is TGTGCCACCGAGGACAGGGGGCGAGGCACCGGGGAGCTGTTTTTT. This codes for CATEDRGRGTGELFF.

CDR3 loop: CASTDSPGELFF. The CDR3 coding sequence is TGTGCCAGCACCGATTCGCCCGGGGAGCTGTTTTTT. This rearrangement joins TRBV6-5 to TRBJ2-2; D remains ambiguous. The CDR3 loop spans 12 amino acids. V was pared by 7 bases and J by 6 bases, with 9 bases between. The germline CDR1 and CDR2 sequences are MNHEY and SVGAGI.

V is TRBV5-6 and J is TRBJ1-5; D ambiguous. Germline-derived CDR1 and CDR2 are SGHDT and YYEEEE. The V end lost 2 bases, the J end lost 5 bases, and 8 bases lay between the germline ends. This CDR3 is 13 amino acids long. CDR3 bases: TGTGCCAGCAGCTTAATGAGAGATCAGCCCCAGCATTTT. Protein product: CASSLMRDQPQHF.

The rearrangement joins TRBV4-1 to TRBJ1-3; D gene uncertain. The CDR3 contains 12 residues. Germline V gives CDR1 MGHRA, CDR2 YSYEKL. V was pared by 5 bases and J by 2 bases, with 4 bases between. This CDR3 is CASSEPGNTIYF. The CDR3 DNA sequence: TGCGCCAGCAGCGAACCTGGAAACACCATATATTTT.

V usage is TRBV18 and J usage is TRBJ1-2; no clear D gene. The V and J ends lost 0 bases and 4 bases respectively, with 9 bases between them. This CDR3 spans 14 amino acids. Germline CDR1 reads KGHSH; CDR2 reads LQKENI. CDR3 residues: CASSPPEQIYGYTF. The CDR3 DNA reads as TGTGCCAGCTCACCACCGGAGCAGATCTATGGCTACACCTTC.

The V gene is TRBV2, the J gene TRBJ2-2; D remains ambiguous. The ends were cut back, 6 bases at V and 5 bases at J, with 10 bases in the middle. CDR3 size: 13 residues. CDR1 and CDR2 (germline): SNHLY, FYNNEI. The CDR3, as DNA: TGTGCCAGCAGCGATTGGAGAACCGGGGAGCTGTTTTTT. Its protein is CASSDWRTGELFF.

Turning to this clone: Other DNA sequences in the same sample also yield this CDR3. J is TRBJ2-3 and V is TRBV11-2, with D perhaps TRBD2 (6 bases). The CDR3 covers 16 residues. Germline V lookup: CDR1 SGHAT, CDR2 FQNNGV. V was trimmed by 1 base and J by 0 bases, leaving 11 bases between them. The CDR3 DNA reads as TGTGCCAGCAGCTTAGTTGGCGGGGTTAGCACAGATACGCAGTATTTT. Translating gives CASSLVGGVSTDTQYF.

The rearrangement uses TRBV5-4 and TRBJ2-5; a weak D match, TRBD2 (5 bases). With 3 bases removed from V and 5 bases from J, the gap between germline ends came to 11 bases. The V gene's germline CDR1 is SGHNT and CDR2 YYREEE (reference sequence). This CDR3 region has 13 residues. The CDR3: CASSWESGETQYF. CDR3 coding DNA: TGTGCCAGCAGCTGGGAGTCCGGGGAGACCCAGTACTTC.

Only a few counts were recorded for this clone. This rearrangement joins TRBV5-8 to TRBJ1-5, with 10 bases identical to TRBD1. The CDR3 loop spans 14 amino acids. With V trimmed by 4 bases and J by 8 bases, 6 bases remained unmatched. The V gene's germline CDR1 is SGHTS and CDR2 YDEGEE. The CDR3 DNA reads TGTGCCAGCAGCGCCGGACAGGGGGGAAAGCCCCAGCATTTT. It translates to CASSAGQGGKPQHF.

The genes are TRBV29-1 and TRBJ2-5; D may match TRBD1 or TRBD2 (5 bases each). V lost 2 bases, J lost 2 bases, and 15 bases lay in between. The CDR3 covers 15 residues. The germline V gene has CDR1 SQVTM and CDR2 ANQGSEA. CDR3 in DNA: TGCAGCGTTGAAATAGGGGACGGAATTCAAGAGACCCAGTACTTC. It translates to CSVEIGDGIQETQYF.

Regarding this clone: Additional DNA sequences in this sample encode the identical CDR3. The chain uses TRBV30 and TRBJ2-7, with D unresolved. CDR3 size: 11 residues. V was cut by 1 base and J by 6 bases, with 7 bases left in between. Germline V lookup: CDR1 GTSNPN, CDR2 SVGIG (reference sequence). CDR3 in amino acids: CAWSEGLEQYF. In DNA form, the CDR3 reads TGTGCCTGGAGTGAGGGTCTCGAGCAGTACTTC. Drawing the rest from reference TRBV30 and TRBJ2-7, the complete variable domain is SQTIHQWPATLVQPVGSPLSLECTVEGTSNPNLYWYRQAAGRGLQLLFYSVGIGQISSEVPQNLSASRPQDRQFILSSKKLLLSDSGFYLCAWSEGLEQYFGPGTRLTVT.

The chain uses TRBV7-9 and TRBJ2-1, with D possibly being TRBD1 or TRBD2 (5 bases each). This CDR3 spans 15 amino acids. V lost 5 bases to trimming and J lost 6 bases, with 17 bases between them. Germline assignment: CDR1 SEHNR and CDR2 FQNEAQ (reference sequence). CDR3 in DNA: TGTGCCAGCAGCCCCCAGACCGGGACGCCCAATGAGCAGTTCTTC. It specifies CASSPQTGTPNEQFF. The entire variable domain, with the rest obtained from reference TRBV7-9 and TRBJ2-1, is as follows: DTGVSQNPRHKITKRGQNVTFRCDPISEHNRLYWYRQTLGQGPEFLTYFQNEAQLEKSRLLSDRFSAERPKGSFSTLEIQRTEQGDSAMYLCASSPQTGTPNEQFFGPGTRLTVL.

For this clone: Relative to the germline gene, one junction end is altered; a read error may explain this. This rearrangement joins TRBV5-3 to TRBJ2-7, with TRBD2 matching over 8 bases. TRBV5-3 is filed as an ORF, its function uncertain. The CDR3 length is 14 residues. CDR3 DNA sequence: TGTGCCAGCAGCTATACTAGCGGTCCCTACGAGCAGTACTTC. As protein: CASSYTSGPYEQYF.

The rearrangement uses TRBV27 and TRBJ2-5; 7 bases are shared with TRBD1. With V trimmed by 8 bases and J by 5 bases, 11 bases remained unmatched. CDR3 length equals 14 residues. CDR1 is MNHEY and CDR2 is SMNVEV in the germline V gene (reference sequence). The CDR3 region is CASGRDRGMETQYF. The CDR3 bases are TGTGCCAGCGGCCGGGACAGAGGGATGGAGACCCAGTACTTC.

CDR3 bases: TGTGCCAGCAGCCAAGGTCGGGGAACCTTCTACAATGAGCAGTTCTTC. It specifies CASSQGRGTFYNEQFF. The chain uses TRBV14 and TRBJ2-1, with D maybe TRBD2 (5 bases). Germline values: CDR1 SGHDN, CDR2 FVKESK. The V and J ends lost 1 base and 3 bases respectively, with 13 bases between them. CDR3 length: 16 amino acids.

The J gene is TRBJ2-7, the V gene TRBV9; TRBD1 is a possible D gene (6 bases). This CDR3 contains 16 residues. In germline, CDR1 is SGDLS, CDR2 YYNGEE. V lost 3 bases, J lost 2 bases, and 18 bases lay in between. The CDR3 sequence is CASSGARQDDPYEQYF. As DNA, the CDR3 is TGTGCCAGCAGCGGAGCTCGACAGGACGATCCCTACGAGCAGTACTTC.